Below are 7 T cell receptor beta chains sequenced from a single sample in a study of regulatory T cells in long-lasting Graves disease. Time point specified: newly diagnosed GD, antithyroid drugs for less than 3 months. RNA isolated from PBMCs was used to make the TCR library. CDR3 regions were amplified by Arm-PCR using iRepertoire HTBI primers to build TCR beta libraries. Using its own MiXCR run on the multiplex PCR reads, TCRdb lists one record per CDR3 protein. The table lists roughly 350,000 distinct CDR3 sequences, roughly 15% of them singletons. These data also formed part of another study, on T cells in Graves' hyperthyroidism and ophthalmopathy.

The input for sequencing was peripheral blood mononuclear cells (PBMCs), taken at new diagnosis, from a patient treated with antithyroid drugs. The receptors were gathered from a woman aged 18-35 years with Graves disease.

For this clonotype: A much larger clone differs from this one at a single base, so this may be a read error. This sequence joins TRBV5-1 and TRBJ1-3; tentative D call: TRBD1 (6 bases). The V end lost 4 bases, the J end lost 0 bases, and 11 bases lay between the germline ends. Germline V lookup: CDR1 SGHRS, CDR2 YFSETQ. The CDR3 length is 15 residues. CDR3 DNA: TGCGCCAGCAGCCCATGGACAGTCTCTGGAAACACCATATATTTT. Encoded protein: CASSPWTVSGNTIYF.

This clonotype was recorded many times. The chain combines TRBV5-1 with TRBJ2-1, with unresolved D. Per germline, CDR1 SGHRS and CDR2 YFSETQ. Between the trimmed V and J ends, which lost 4 bases and 6 bases, there was a span of 26 bases. This CDR3 comprises 18 residues. The CDR3 DNA is TGCGCCAGCAGCCTCCTAAAAATGGAGAGTCCCACCTCCAATGAGCAGTTCTTC. Translation: CASSLLKMESPTSNEQFF.

Many counts were recorded for this clonotype. The V and J genes are TRBV2 and TRBJ2-3; 7 bases line up with TRBD2. In germline, CDR1 is SNHLY, CDR2 FYNNEI. Trimming removed 5 bases from V and 4 bases from J; junction bases left unmatched: 6. The CDR3 covers 14 residues. The CDR3 bases are TGTGCCAGCAGTCTCGCGGGAGCCTCAGATACGCAGTATTTT. Translation: CASSLAGASDTQYF.

The chain uses TRBV29-1 and TRBJ2-4; D call uncertain. Germline CDR1 SQVTM, CDR2 ANQGSEA. V lost 0 bases, J lost 8 bases, and 5 bases lay in between. The CDR3 covers 11 residues. The CDR3 loop reads CSVEENHIQYF. In nucleotides, the CDR3 is TGCAGCGTTGAAGAGAACCACATTCAGTACTTC. The full variable domain, completed using reference TRBV29-1 and TRBJ2-4, is SAVISQKPSRDICQRGTSLTIQCQVDSQVTMMFWYRQQPGQSLTLIATANQGSEATYESGFVIDKFPISRPNLTFSTLTVSNMSPEDSSIYLCSVEENHIQYFGAGTRLSVL.

This clonotype has more than one count but fewer than ten. The chain uses TRBV28 and TRBJ1-2; the D is unclear. The CDR3 length is 13 residues. Germline V gene sequence: CDR1 MDHEN, CDR2 SYDVKM. V lost 8 bases and J lost 4, with 14 bases in between. The CDR3 DNA sequence: TGTGCCAGCGGTCGTTTGGACGTCTATGGCTACACCTTC. It is translated as CASGRLDVYGYTF.

The rearrangement joins TRBV4-1 to TRBJ1-1; no reliable D call. Germline-derived CDR1 and CDR2 are MGHRA and YSYEKL. The CDR3 runs to 15 residues. The V gene lost 3 bases and the J gene lost 1 base, with 12 bases spanning the gap. The CDR3 DNA reads as TGCGCCAGCAGCCAGCCAATGAGGAGGAACACTGAAGCTTTCTTT. Its protein is CASSQPMRRNTEAFF.

This clonotype was picked up many times. The chain uses TRBV20-1 and TRBJ1-5, with D hard to call. Germline CDR1 DFQATT, CDR2 SNEGSKA (reference sequence). This CDR3 region has 15 residues. The ends were cut back, 3 bases at V and 5 bases at J, with 17 bases in the middle. The CDR3 loop is CSARSPLISYQPQHF. The CDR3 nucleotides read TGCAGTGCTAGGAGCCCACTCATTTCCTATCAGCCCCAGCATTTT.